These 2 T cell receptor beta chains were sequenced from one sample in a study of HIV-infected children after antiretroviral therapy interruption. Indicated treatment: PENTA 11 planned treatment interruption arm or continuous ART arm. A 3' RACE protocol on RNA, with unique molecular identifiers, produced the TCR library. TCRdb ran MiXCR on the 3' RACE reads and lists one entry per CDR3 protein. Found here are 70,000 to 90,000 distinct CDR3 sequences, under 8% of them singletons; the top ten hold roughly 1%. The sequencing here drew on CD45RA+ CD4+ T cells from PBMCs, pooled from several time points, taken from a donor given antiretroviral therapy, either interrupted or continuous. The subset is: naive CD4+ CD45RA+ CD45RO- T cells. The receptors were sampled from a pool of human donors with HIV.

This clonotype was recorded at least ten times. The chain is built from TRBV20-1 and TRBJ2-1; D possibly corresponds to TRBD1 (5 bases). V was cut by 6 bases and J by 6 bases, with 21 bases left in between. Per the germline V gene, CDR1 is DFQATT and CDR2 is SNEGSKA (reference sequence). The CDR3 consists of 15 residues. CDR3 DNA sequence: TGCAGTGCCCCGGGTGACCCAGGGAAATTCAATGAGCAGTTCTTC. Translated: CSAPGDPGKFNEQFF.

At least ten counts were recorded for this clonotype. The chain employs TRBV5-1 and TRBJ2-5; D remains ambiguous. Trimming took off 3 bases at V and 2 bases at J, with 11 bases between the two ends. The CDR3 spans 14 residues. CDR1 is SGHRS and CDR2 is YFSETQ in the germline V gene. CDR3: CASSWSIDQETQYF. DNA for the CDR3: TGCGCCAGCAGCTGGAGCATAGATCAAGAGACCCAGTACTTC.